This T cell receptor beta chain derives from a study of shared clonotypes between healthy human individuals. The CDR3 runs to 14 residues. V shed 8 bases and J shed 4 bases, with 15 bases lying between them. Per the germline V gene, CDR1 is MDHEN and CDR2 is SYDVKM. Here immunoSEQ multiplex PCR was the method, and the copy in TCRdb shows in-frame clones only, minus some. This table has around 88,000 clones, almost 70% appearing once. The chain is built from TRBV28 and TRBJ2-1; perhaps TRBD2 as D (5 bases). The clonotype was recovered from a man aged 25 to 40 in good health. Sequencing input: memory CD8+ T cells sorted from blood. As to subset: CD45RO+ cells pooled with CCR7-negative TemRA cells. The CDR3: CASFWGAEYNEQFF. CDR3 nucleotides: TGTGCCAGCTTTTGGGGAGCGGAATACAATGAGCAGTTCTTC.